Listed below are T cell receptor beta chains from one sample, sequenced in a study of long-term antiretroviral therapy in people with HIV. Method: immunoSEQ multiplex PCR; TCRdb's copy keeps in-frame clones and lacks some. The table shows approximately 32,000 clones, with about four fifths occurring only once. Source: unsorted PBMCs, taken 0.4 years before starting antiretroviral therapy. The receptor set was obtained from a man aged 18 to 30 with HIV. The CDR3 runs from the conserved cysteine through the conserved F or W. The order of the fields is D gene, J gene, clone size, V gene, CDR3 DNA, CDR3 protein. D genes are given only for firm matches. Size tells how often a clone was seen (once, few, many) or the class of an expanded clone, and some rows leave it out.

TRBD2 TRBJ2-5 . TRBV29-1 TGCAGCGTTGAAGATCTAGCGGGGACAAGCCAAGAGACCCAGTACTTC CSVEDLAGTSQETQYF
. TRBJ2-2 . TRBV19 TGTGCCAGTAGTATAGAGGCCTACGTATCGGGGGAGCTGTTTTTT CASSIEAYVSGELFF
. TRBJ1-6 . TRBV5-1 TGCGCCAGCAGCTTGGAAGAGTTGGACACTGGAAATTCACCCCTCCACTTT CASSLEELDTGNSPLHF
TRBD1 TRBJ2-7 few TRBV2 TGTGCCAGCAGTGAAGCCGGGACAGGGAGCTCCTACGAGCAGTACTTC CASSEAGTGSSYEQYF
. TRBJ1-6 once TRBV2 TGTGCCAGCAATGGTGTCAGGGACGGGAATAATTCACCCCTCCACTTT CASNGVRDGNNSPLHF
. TRBJ2-3 . TRBV7-8 TGTGCCAGCAGCGGTCTGGAGGGGGGTAGCACAGATACGCAGTATTTT CASSGLEGGSTDTQYF
TRBD1 TRBJ1-1 . TRBV4-1 TGCGCCAGCAGCCAAGAACAGGGGATGGTGGCTTTCTTT CASSQEQGMVAFF
. TRBJ1-6 . TRBV2 TGTGCCAGCAGTGACAGGGGAGGAAATTCACCCCTCCACTTT CASSDRGGNSPLHF
. TRBJ2-3 . TRBV10-3 TGTGCCATCTCGGGGCGGGTATTAGATACGCAGTATTTT CAISGRVLDTQYF
TRBD2 TRBJ2-7 few TRBV27 TGTGCCAGCAGTTTATCGGGACTAGCGGGAGGCGACGAGCAGTACTTC CASSLSGLAGGDEQYF
TRBD1 TRBJ2-5 . TRBV7-9 TGTGCCAGCAGCAACAGGGGGCAAGAGACCCAGTACTTC CASSNRGQETQYF
. TRBJ1-5 . TRBV5-4 TGTGCCAGCAGTTCGGGGGGCTTCGGTCAGCCCCAGCATTTT CASSSGGFGQPQHF
TRBD1 TRBJ1-5 few TRBV30 TGTGCCTGGAGTCTACAGGGGGACCAGCCCCAGCATTTT CAWSLQGDQPQHF
. TRBJ1-1 . TRBV4-1 TGCGCCAGCAGCCACGGGGGTTACACTGAAGCTTTCTTT CASSHGGYTEAFF
. TRBJ2-2 . TRBV27 TGTGCCAGCAGTTCTTACACGAACACCGGGGAGCTGTTTTTT CASSSYTNTGELFF
. TRBJ1-5 . TRBV19 TGTGCCAGTAGTATGCGCGATCAGCCCCAGCATTTT CASSMRDQPQHF
. TRBJ1-1 . TRBV18 TGTGCCAGCTTCCATGGGACTGCCCCCGTCACTGAAGCTTTCTTT CASFHGTAPVTEAFF
TRBD1 TRBJ1-1 large TRBV6-6 TGTGCCAGCAGGACATGGCCAACAGGGGACACTGAAGCTTTCTTT CASRTWPTGDTEAFF
TRBD2 TRBJ2-1 . TRBV7-2 TGTGCCAGCAGCTCGACTAGGACTAGCGGGCCCAGCAATGAGCAGTTCTTC CASSSTRTSGPSNEQFF
TRBD2 TRBJ2-1 . TRBV4-1 TGCGCCAGCAGCCAAGAAAGTAGCGGGGGGGTCTACAATGAGCAGTTCTTC CASSQESSGGVYNEQFF
. TRBJ2-3 . TRBV29-1 TGCAGCGCAGAGCGGGTATCCACAGATACGCAGTATTTT CSAERVSTDTQYF
. TRBJ1-1 . TRBV4-1 TGCGCCAGCAGCCAAGGGGGACCGACGAACACTGAAGCTTTCTTT CASSQGGPTNTEAFF
. TRBJ1-2 . TRBV27 TGTGCCAGCAGAGGGGGGAGAGCTAACTATGGCTACACCTTC CASRGGRANYGYTF
TRBD1 TRBJ2-3 . TRBV5-1 TGCGCCAGCAGCCGTCAAACAGGGGGCGACACAGATACGCAGTATTTT CASSRQTGGDTDTQYF
. TRBJ2-3 . TRBV2 TGTGCCAGCAACCCGGGAAACACAGATACGCAGTATTTT CASNPGNTDTQYF
TRBD2 TRBJ2-2 . TRBV5-4 TGTGCCAGCAGCCCGGGGGGGGCCGGGGAGCTGTTTTTT CASSPGGAGELFF
TRBD2 TRBJ2-5 . TRBV7-3 TGTGCCAGCAGCTTAGGGACCTTAGCGGGAGGAGAGACCCAGTACTTC CASSLGTLAGGETQYF
. TRBJ2-5 . TRBV7-9 TGTGCCAGCAGCTTCCCCCTAGCTGAAGAGACCCAGTACTTC CASSFPLAEETQYF
. TRBJ2-7 . TRBV7-2 TGTGCCAGCAGCTTAGGGGTCGCTGCGGGCGAGCAGTACTTC CASSLGVAAGEQYF
. TRBJ2-7 . TRBV11-2 TGTGCCAGCAGCTTAGATCGAACCTGGGAGCAGTACTTC CASSLDRTWEQYF
. TRBJ1-5 . TRBV19 TGTGCCAGTAGTATTGATACCCTTTCTCCCAATCAGCCCCAGCATTTT CASSIDTLSPNQPQHF
. TRBJ2-5 . TRBV5-4 TGTGCCAGCAGCTTGGCCGGCGCAGGTCAAGAGACCCAGTACTTC CASSLAGAGQETQYF
TRBD2 TRBJ2-1 . TRBV15 TGTGCCACCAGCGGAACTAGCGGGAGTTTGGATGAGCAGTTCTTC CATSGTSGSLDEQFF
. TRBJ1-4 . TRBV2 TGTGCCAGTAGTCTACGTGGGGGGGGAGGTGGTGAAAAACTGTTTTTT CASSLRGGGGGEKLFF
. TRBJ2-7 . TRBV28 TGTGCCAGCAGTTTAGTATTCTACGAGCAGTACTTC CASSLVFYEQYF